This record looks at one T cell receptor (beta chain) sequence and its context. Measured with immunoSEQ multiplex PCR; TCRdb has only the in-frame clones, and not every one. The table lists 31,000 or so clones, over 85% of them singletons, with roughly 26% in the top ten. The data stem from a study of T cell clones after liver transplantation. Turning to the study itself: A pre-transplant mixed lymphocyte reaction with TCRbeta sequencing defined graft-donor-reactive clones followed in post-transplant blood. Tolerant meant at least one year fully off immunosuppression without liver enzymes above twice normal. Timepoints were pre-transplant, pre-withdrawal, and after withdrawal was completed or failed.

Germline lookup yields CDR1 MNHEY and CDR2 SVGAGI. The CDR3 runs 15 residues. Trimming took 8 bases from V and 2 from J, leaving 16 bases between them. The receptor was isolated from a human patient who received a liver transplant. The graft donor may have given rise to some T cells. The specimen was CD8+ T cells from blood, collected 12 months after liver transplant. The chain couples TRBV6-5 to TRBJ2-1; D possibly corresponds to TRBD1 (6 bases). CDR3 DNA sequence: TGTGCCAGCGTCATCTCCAGGGGTCCCTACAATGAGCAGTTCTTC. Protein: CASVISRGPYNEQFF.